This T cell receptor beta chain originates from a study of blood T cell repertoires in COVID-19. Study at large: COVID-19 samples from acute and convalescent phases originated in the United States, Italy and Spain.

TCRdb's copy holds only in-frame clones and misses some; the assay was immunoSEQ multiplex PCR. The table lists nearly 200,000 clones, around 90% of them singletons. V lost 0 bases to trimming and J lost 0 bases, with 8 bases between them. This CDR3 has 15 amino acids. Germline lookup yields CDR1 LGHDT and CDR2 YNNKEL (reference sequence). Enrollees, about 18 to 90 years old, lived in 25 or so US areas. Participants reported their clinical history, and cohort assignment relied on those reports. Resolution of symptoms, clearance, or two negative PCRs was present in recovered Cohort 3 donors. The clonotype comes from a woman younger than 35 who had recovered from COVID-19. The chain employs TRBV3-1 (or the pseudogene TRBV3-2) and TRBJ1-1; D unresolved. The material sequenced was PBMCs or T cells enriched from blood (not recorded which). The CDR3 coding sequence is TGTGCCAGCAGCCAAGACAACATCGTGAACACTGAAGCTTTCTTT. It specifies CASSQDNIVNTEAFF.